The subject of this entry is one T cell receptor beta chain. These data are taken from a study of blood T cell repertoires in COVID-19. Germline-derived CDR1 and CDR2 are MDHEN and SYDVKM. With 10 bases clipped from V and 4 bases from J, the junction kept 13 bases outside the gene matches. The CDR3 has 15 residues. Measured with immunoSEQ multiplex PCR; TCRdb has only the in-frame clones, and not every one. In the table there are about 300,000 clones, approximately 81% of which are singletons. The source of this sequence is a woman aged 25-40 years who had been exposed to COVID-19. The specimen was PBMCs or T cells enriched from blood (not recorded which). V gene TRBV28 combines with J gene TRBJ2-5; 9 nucleotides line up with TRBD1. CDR3 protein: CATHNPGQGGETQYF. In DNA form, the CDR3 reads TGTGCCACCCACAATCCGGGACAGGGAGGAGAGACCCAGTACTTC.